These T cell receptor beta chains were read from a single sample in a study of OX40 agonist ivuxolimab in advanced cancers. Data came from immunoSEQ multiplex PCR; TCRdb stores just in-frame clones and leaves some out. The sample lists around 90,000 clones, about 89% occurring once. The sequencing used CD4+ or CD8+ T cells sorted from blood, collected in a trial of the OX40 agonist ivuxolimab. The receptors were sampled from an adult with an advanced solid tumor such as melanoma, head and neck, liver or kidney cancer. The CDR3 runs from the conserved cysteine through the conserved F or W. D genes are given only for firm matches. Some rows have no size entry. The others give once, few or many, or a class for an expanded clone.

v_call	j_call	d_call	clone_size	cdr3_aa	cdr3_nt
TRBV29-1	TRBJ1-1	NA	NA	CSVEESRGIEAFF	TGCAGCGTTGAAGAGAGCAGAGGGATTGAAGCTTTCTTT
TRBV27	TRBJ1-5	NA	NA	CASSPVGQPQHF	TGTGCCAGCAGTCCTGTGGGTCAGCCCCAGCATTTT
TRBV15	TRBJ1-2	NA	NA	CATSRGTLTGGGYTF	TGTGCCACCAGCAGAGGGACCTTAACGGGGGGTGGCTACACCTTC
TRBV10-2	TRBJ1-5	TRBD1	NA	CASKSRGRDQPQHF	TGCGCCAGCAAATCCAGGGGGCGCGATCAGCCCCAGCATTTT
TRBV9	TRBJ1-3	NA	NA	CASSVDPGRGQNTIYF	TGTGCCAGCAGCGTAGATCCAGGACGGGGGCAAAACACCATATATTTT
TRBV5-1	TRBJ2-2	TRBD2	NA	CASRSGTTNTGELFF	TGCGCCAGCAGATCGGGGACTACTAACACCGGGGAGCTGTTTTTT
TRBV7-8	TRBJ1-3	NA	NA	CASSLAALTGFGNTIYF	TGTGCCAGCAGCTTAGCGGCTCTTACAGGGTTTGGAAACACCATATATTTT
TRBV6-6	TRBJ2-5	NA	few	CASSYSGTRGETQYF	TGTGCCAGCAGTTACTCGGGGACCCGGGGGGAGACCCAGTACTTC
TRBV4-3	TRBJ1-1	NA	NA	CASSQVGWTRDTEAFF	TGCGCCAGCAGCCAAGTCGGGTGGACGAGGGACACTGAAGCTTTCTTT
TRBV28	TRBJ2-7	NA	NA	CASSLTVGVREQYF	TGTGCCAGCAGTCTGACCGTAGGGGTAAGGGAGCAGTACTTC
TRBV29-1	TRBJ2-2	NA	few	CSASGTTNTGELFF	TGCAGCGCGTCCGGGACAACCAACACCGGGGAGCTGTTTTTT
TRBV30	TRBJ2-1	NA	once	CAWGRTLTVEQFF	TGTGCCTGGGGACGGACTTTGACCGTTGAGCAGTTCTTC
TRBV7-3	TRBJ2-7	TRBD2	once	CASSLSGGPAYEQYF	TGTGCCAGCAGCTTATCGGGAGGGCCGGCCTACGAGCAGTACTTC
TRBV28	TRBJ2-7	NA	few	CASTWGGPYEQYF	TGTGCCAGCACCTGGGGCGGTCCCTACGAGCAGTACTTC
TRBV18	TRBJ2-5	TRBD1	NA	CASSVTGTAETQYF	TGTGCCAGCTCAGTCACCGGGACAGCCGAGACCCAGTACTTC
TRBV11-3	TRBJ2-2	NA	NA	CASSRATTGELFF	TGTGCCAGCAGTCGGGCAACGACCGGGGAGCTGTTTTTT
TRBV11-2	TRBJ1-5	NA	NA	CASSPLGETQPQHF	TGTGCCAGCAGCCCCCTAGGAGAAACTCAGCCCCAGCATTTT
TRBV6-4	TRBJ2-4	TRBD2	many	CASATSASGGIQYF	TGTGCCAGCGCAACTAGCGCAAGTGGGGGCATTCAGTACTTC
TRBV11-2	TRBJ1-4	NA	NA	CASSLGYDEKLFF	TGTGCCAGCAGCTTGGGCTATGATGAAAAACTGTTTTTT
TRBV19	TRBJ2-2	TRBD2	NA	CASSIGGRATGELFF	TGTGCCAGTAGTATCGGTGGGAGGGCCACCGGGGAGCTGTTTTTT
TRBV19	TRBJ2-5	NA	few	CASSPSGEAGETQYF	TGTGCCAGTAGCCCCTCGGGGGAAGCGGGAGAGACCCAGTACTTC
TRBV7-2	TRBJ1-2	TRBD1	once	CASSFPSTGILSGYTF	TGTGCCAGCAGCTTCCCTTCGACAGGGATCCTTAGCGGCTACACCTTC
TRBV11-3	TRBJ2-1	NA	NA	CASSLNPVPLNEQFF	TGTGCCAGCAGCTTAAATCCAGTCCCGCTCAATGAGCAGTTCTTC
TRBV2	TRBJ2-6	TRBD1	NA	CASSRDRGNYGANVLTF	TGTGCCAGCAGCCGGGACAGGGGGAATTATGGGGCCAACGTCCTGACTTTC
TRBV19	TRBJ2-2	NA	NA	CASSTPMDWTRVGELFF	TGTGCCAGTAGTACTCCTATGGACTGGACGAGGGTCGGGGAGCTGTTTTTT
TRBV2	TRBJ1-4	TRBD1	NA	CASRPQGAAEKLFF	TGTGCCAGCAGGCCACAGGGGGCAGCTGAAAAACTGTTTTTT
TRBV29-1	TRBJ2-4	TRBD2	NA	CSVSRTSGTLDIQYF	TGCAGCGTCTCTAGGACTAGCGGGACCCTAGACATTCAGTACTTC
TRBV7-2	TRBJ2-1	NA	NA	CASSSGVGYNEQFF	TGTGCCAGCAGCTCCGGAGTAGGCTACAATGAGCAGTTCTTC
TRBV2	TRBJ1-1	TRBD1	NA	CASSGPGQGFTEAFF	TGTGCCAGCAGTGGACCAGGACAGGGTTTCACTGAAGCTTTCTTT
TRBV2	TRBJ2-7	TRBD1	once	CASSDRDRPPYEQYF	TGTGCCAGCAGTGACCGGGACAGGCCACCCTACGAGCAGTACTTC
TRBV6-5	TRBJ1-4	NA	NA	CASSSAGGDEKLFF	TGTGCCAGCAGTTCCGCAGGCGGGGATGAAAAACTGTTTTTT
TRBV19	TRBJ1-5	NA	NA	CASSTSRGLYQPQHF	TGTGCCAGTAGTACGAGCCGGGGGCTGTATCAGCCCCAGCATTTT
TRBV6-1	TRBJ1-5	NA	once	CASSEGFLGGSQHF	TGTGCCAGCAGTGAAGGATTTTTGGGAGGATCCCAGCATTTT
TRBV5-1	TRBJ2-1	TRBD1	NA	CASSSNPRGTAYNEQFF	TGCGCCAGCAGCTCCAACCCCAGGGGGACAGCTTACAATGAGCAGTTCTTC
TRBV5-1	TRBJ2-7	NA	once	CASSLGQGGNEQYF	TGCGCCAGCAGCTTGGGACAGGGAGGGAACGAGCAGTACTTC
TRBV9	TRBJ2-2	NA	NA	CASSEEVDQNTGELFF	TGTGCCAGCAGCGAGGAGGTAGATCAGAACACCGGGGAGCTGTTTTTT
TRBV11-1	TRBJ1-1	TRBD1	NA	CASSLTGGWNAEAFF	TGTGCCAGCAGCTTAACAGGGGGATGGAACGCTGAAGCTTTCTTT
TRBV6-5	TRBJ1-5	TRBD1	NA	CASRRQGTDQPQHF	TGTGCCAGCAGACGACAGGGGACGGATCAGCCCCAGCATTTT
TRBV15	TRBJ2-2	NA	NA	CATSRDQGNPPGELFF	TGTGCCACCAGCAGAGATCAGGGGAATCCGCCCGGGGAGCTGTTTTTT
TRBV29-1	TRBJ2-7	NA	NA	CSVGVGSYEQYF	TGCAGCGTTGGGGTCGGGAGCTACGAGCAGTACTTC
TRBV2	TRBJ2-2	TRBD1	NA	CASSETGTGVTGELFF	TGTGCCAGCAGTGAAACCGGGACAGGGGTCACCGGGGAGCTGTTTTTT
TRBV19	TRBJ1-1	NA	NA	CASSTGTEAFF	TGTGCCAGTAGTACAGGAACTGAAGCTTTCTTT
TRBV14	TRBJ1-1	TRBD1	NA	CASSSRTGRGEAFF	TGTGCCAGCAGCTCAAGGACAGGACGTGGTGAAGCTTTCTTT
TRBV9	TRBJ1-5	TRBD1	NA	CASSAGQGDQPQHF	TGTGCCAGCAGCGCAGGACAGGGAGATCAGCCCCAGCATTTT
TRBV5-4	TRBJ1-3	TRBD1	NA	CASSQGQTNTIYF	TGTGCCAGCAGCCAGGGACAGACAAACACCATATATTTT
TRBV5-1	TRBJ2-3	TRBD2	NA	CASSHAGTSIGTDTQYF	TGCGCCAGCAGCCATGCCGGGACTAGCATCGGCACAGATACGCAGTATTTT
TRBV10-3	TRBJ1-4	NA	NA	CAISDQGSNEKLFF	TGTGCCATCAGTGACCAGGGCTCGAATGAAAAACTGTTTTTT
TRBV5-1	TRBJ2-1	NA	NA	CASSLDLTYNEQFF	TGCGCCAGCAGCCTGGATCTGACCTACAATGAGCAGTTCTTC
TRBV11-2	TRBJ2-1	NA	NA	CASSLDRVTHNEQFF	TGTGCCAGCAGCTTAGACAGGGTTACCCACAATGAGCAGTTCTTC
TRBV21-1	TRBJ1-5	NA	NA	CASTKGDRRGNQPQHF	TGTGCCAGCACAAAAGGGGACAGGAGGGGCAATCAGCCCCAGCATTTT
TRBV11-3	TRBJ2-1	NA	NA	CASSPGQNYNEQFF	TGTGCCAGCAGCCCAGGACAGAACTACAATGAGCAGTTCTTC
TRBV25-1	TRBJ2-2	NA	NA	CASSQIQDTGELFF	TGTGCCAGCAGTCAAATACAGGACACCGGGGAGCTGTTTTTT